The 16 T cell receptor beta chains given below trace back to one sample, sequenced in a study of T cells in Graves' hyperthyroidism and ophthalmopathy. RNA transcripts gave rise to amplified TCR beta CDR3 regions. A first-round RT-PCR of the TCR CDR3 used the HTBI primer set. TCRdb processed the multiplex PCR reads anew with MiXCR; each CDR3 protein has one entry. This table holds 500,000 or so distinct CDR3 sequences, under 20% found once. Specimen: blood. All receptors come from a young woman with Graves' ophthalmopathy.

This clonotype appeared many times. At one end, the junction sequence differs from germline, possibly due to a read error. The V call is TRBV7-7, the J call TRBJ1-1, with D perhaps TRBD1 (6 bases). The CDR3 sequence is 13 residues long. The V gene's germline CDR1 is SSHAT and CDR2 FNYEAQ (reference sequence). The CDR3 sequence is CASSSGQLTEAFF. The CDR3 DNA sequence: TGTGCTAGCAGCTCAGGACAGCTTACTGAAGCTTTCTTT.

This clonotype has a count of ten or more. The chain's CDR3 is CASRRTSGKDEQFF. CDR3 nucleotide sequence: TGTGCCAGCAGACGAACTAGCGGGAAGGATGAGCAGTTCTTC. J is TRBJ2-1 and V is TRBV11-3; TRBD2 agrees at 10 bases. Per germline, CDR1 SGHNT and CDR2 YENEEA. V lost 6 bases to trimming and J lost 8 bases; unmatched junction nucleotides: 7. This CDR3 is 14 amino acids long.

The rearrangement joins TRBV5-4 to TRBJ2-4; no reliable D call. Germline values: CDR1 SGHNT, CDR2 YYREEE (reference sequence). The CDR3 is made up of 14 amino acids. The V gene lost 6 bases and the J gene lost 0 bases, with 10 bases spanning the gap. This CDR3 reads CASTLDLAKNIQYF. Written as DNA, the CDR3 is TGTGCCAGCACCCTCGACCTAGCCAAAAACATTCAGTACTTC.

The chain couples TRBV9 to TRBJ2-1; 7 nucleotides align to TRBD2. Trimming took 0 bases from V and 7 from J; bases not matched to a gene: 10. The CDR3 covers 16 residues. Germline CDR1 reads SGDLS; CDR2 reads YYNGEE. The CDR3 sequence: CASSVGLSGETNEQFF. CDR3 DNA sequence: TGTGCCAGCAGCGTAGGGTTGAGCGGGGAGACAAATGAGCAGTTCTTC.

This clonotype was seen many times. The rearrangement uses TRBV6-2 or TRBV6-3 and TRBJ1-1; weak D call: TRBD1 (5 bases). Germline V gene sequence: CDR1 MNHEY, CDR2 SVGEGT. The CDR3 runs to 14 residues. V was shortened by 4 bases and J by 5 bases, with 14 bases between the two germline ends. CDR3 residues: CASSSAGGRTEAFF. The CDR3 bases are TGTGCCAGCAGTTCGGCGGGGGGACGAACTGAAGCTTTCTTT.

The chain employs TRBV7-8 and TRBJ2-6, with D possibly matching TRBD2 (5 bases). Germline CDR1 and CDR2: SGHVS and FQNEAQ. The CDR3 length is 15 residues. V was trimmed by 4 bases and J by 0 bases, leaving 7 bases between them. In nucleotides, the CDR3 is TGTGCCAGCAGCTCGGACTTCTCTGGGGCCAACGTCCTGACTTTC. Its protein is CASSSDFSGANVLTF.

Ten or more counts support this clonotype. The chain joins TRBV7-8 to TRBJ2-7; weak D call: TRBD2 (6 bases). Germline V lookup: CDR1 SGHVS, CDR2 FQNEAQ. V lost 5 bases, J lost 2 bases, and 10 bases lay in between. The CDR3 extends over 13 amino acids. The DNA of the CDR3 is TGTGCCAGCAGCCCCTGGGGGGCCTACGAGCAGTACTTC. Amino acid sequence: CASSPWGAYEQYF.

Points on this clonotype: A much bigger clone sits one base away, suggesting this may be a read error. J is TRBJ1-2 and V is TRBV18; weak D call: TRBD1 (6 bases). CDR1 is KGHSH and CDR2 is LQKENI in the germline V gene. The CDR3 length is 13 residues. Trimming cost V 8 bases and J 6 bases, with 16 bases left between them. The CDR3 region is CASVNLGADGYTF. CDR3 in DNA: TGTGCCAGCGTCAATCTGGGGGCGGATGGCTACACCTTC.

This clonotype was seen repeatedly, ten times or more. The chain has TRBV9 and TRBJ1-6, with D maybe TRBD1 (6 bases). There are 14 residues in the CDR3. The germline CDR1 and CDR2 sequences are SGDLS and YYNGEE. V lost 2 bases to trimming and J lost 7 bases, with 10 bases between them. The DNA for the CDR3 is TGTGCCAGCAGCGTCCGACAGGAAAATTCACCCCTCCACTTT. This translates into CASSVRQENSPLHF.

This chain joins TRBV6-1 and TRBJ2-1; possibly TRBD2 for D (6 bases). The V and J ends lost 5 bases and 2 bases respectively, with 22 bases between them. Looked up from germline, CDR1 is MNHNS and CDR2 is SASEGT. CDR3 length equals 18 residues. CDR3 coding DNA: TGTGCCAGCAGTCGGGGCCTTAGCGGAGATAGGGCCTACAATGAGCAGTTCTTC. Translated: CASSRGLSGDRAYNEQFF.

This clonotype has just a few counts. V gene TRBV20-1 combines with J gene TRBJ2-2; 9 nucleotides line up with TRBD1. Trimming at V came to 3 bases and at J to 5 bases, leaving 10 bases not matched to a gene. Germline CDR1 reads DFQATT; CDR2 reads SNEGSKA (reference sequence). This CDR3 contains 16 residues. Written as DNA, the CDR3 is TGCAGTGCTAGCCCTCCGACAGGGGGGGATACCGGGGAGCTGTTTTTT. Protein product: CSASPPTGGDTGELFF.

The chain recombines TRBV7-2 with TRBJ2-5; 12 nucleotides align to TRBD2. Germline assignment: CDR1 SGHTA and CDR2 FQGNSA. V dropped 5 bases and J dropped 5; count of bases not matched to a gene: 12. This CDR3 is 17 amino acids long. For the CDR3, the DNA is TGTGCCAGCAGCCAAGACCCGACTAGCGGGAGAGGGGAGACCCAGTACTTC. This encodes CASSQDPTSGRGETQYF. The full variable domain, rest sourced from reference TRBV7-2 and TRBJ2-5, is GAGVSQSPSNKVTEKGKDVELRCDPISGHTALYWYRQSLGQGLEFLIYFQGNSAPDKSGLPSDRFSAERTGGSVSTLTIQRTQQEDSAVYLCASSQDPTSGRGETQYFGPGTRLLVL.

In its sample, this clonotype was seen a few times. The rearrangement links TRBV18 to TRBJ2-6, with unresolved D. This CDR3 is built from 15 residues. Germline CDR1 and CDR2: KGHSH and LQKENI. V lost 3 bases, J lost 2 bases, and 8 bases lay in between. CDR3 sequence reads: CASSPGTAGANVLTF. The CDR3 DNA sequence: TGTGCCAGCTCACCCGGAACTGCTGGGGCCAACGTCCTGACTTTC.

This clonotype was seen more than once but under ten times. The chain has TRBV7-9 and TRBJ2-3, with unresolved D. Germline-derived CDR1 and CDR2 are SEHNR and FQNEAQ (reference sequence). The CDR3 is 15 amino acids. The V end was cut by 6 bases, the J end by 2 bases, with 15 bases between. CDR3 in amino acids: CASSLVDRYTDTQYF. The CDR3 nucleotides are TGTGCCAGCAGTCTGGTCGATCGATACACAGATACGCAGTATTTT.

There are a few counts of this clonotype. CDR3 in amino acids: CASSHTPRETQYF. As DNA, the CDR3 is TGCGCCAGCAGCCATACCCCCAGGGAGACCCAGTACTTC. The rearrangement links TRBV4-1 to TRBJ2-5, with D hard to call. Per the germline V gene, CDR1 is MGHRA and CDR2 is YSYEKL. The ends were cut back, 3 bases at V and 5 bases at J, with 10 bases in the middle. The CDR3 runs to 13 residues.

The rearrangement links TRBV4-1 to TRBJ2-7, with a weak D call TRBD2 (6 bases). Between the trimmed V and J ends, which lost 2 bases and 3 bases, there was a span of 14 bases. The CDR3 has 15 amino acids. From germline, CDR1 is MGHRA and CDR2 YSYEKL. The CDR3 reads CASSQFAGRGYEQYF. In DNA, the CDR3 is TGCGCCAGCAGCCAATTTGCGGGAAGGGGCTACGAGCAGTACTTC.